This is a list of T cell receptor beta chains from one sample in a study of CD8+ T cells in alopecia areata. Using immunoSEQ multiplex PCR, the repertoire was profiled, and TCRdb retains in-frame clones only, with some absent. Of 200,000 to 250,000 clones in the sample, 35% to 40% were seen once. The source was CD4+ T cells sorted from blood, collected around week 30, from a patient treated with tofacitinib. These receptors all stem from a human donor with alopecia areata. CDR3s include the opening cysteine and the closing phenylalanine or tryptophan. Fields, in order: clone size, V gene, J gene, D gene, CDR3 protein, CDR3 DNA. A D gene is named only where the DNA matches it firmly. Not every row has a clone size; where given, it reads once, few, many or a size class.

>few|TRBV5-1|TRBJ2-1|TRBD1
CASSLGDRDNNEQFF
TGCGCCAGCAGCTTGGGGGACAGGGACAACAATGAGCAGTTCTTC
>NA|TRBV30|TRBJ2-3|NA
CAWSTQSTDTQYF
TGTGCCTGGAGTACCCAGAGCACAGATACGCAGTATTTT
>few|TRBV27|TRBJ1-1|TRBD1
CASSSAQGGNTEAFF
TGTGCCAGCAGTTCAGCCCAGGGGGGGAACACTGAAGCTTTCTTT
>few|TRBV5-1|TRBJ2-7|TRBD1
CASSVSGTGTYEQYF
TGCGCCAGCAGCGTTTCCGGGACAGGAACCTACGAGCAGTACTTC
>once|TRBV29-1|TRBJ1-2|NA
CSVTDTPYGYTF
TGCAGCGTTACCGACACTCCCTATGGCTACACCTTC
>few|TRBV29-1|TRBJ2-1|TRBD2
CSVDRGLAGPQLF
TGCAGCGTTGATAGGGGACTAGCGGGACCCCAGCTCTTC
>NA|TRBV7-9|TRBJ1-2|TRBD1
CASSSTGQGPYGYTF
TGTGCCAGCAGCTCCACTGGACAGGGTCCCTATGGCTACACCTTC
>many|TRBV13|TRBJ1-3|NA
CASSSRDAGNTIYF
TGTGCCAGCAGCAGCAGGGACGCTGGAAACACCATATATTTT
>NA|TRBV14|TRBJ1-1|NA
CASSQERVVFTEAFF
TGTGCCAGCAGCCAAGAAAGGGTTGTGTTCACTGAAGCTTTCTTT
>NA|TRBV18|TRBJ2-7|NA
CASSPETSYEQYF
TGTGCCAGCTCACCGGAGACCAGCTACGAGCAGTACTTC
>few|TRBV11-2|TRBJ2-2|NA
CASSSRMTGELFF
TGTGCCAGCAGCTCCCGGATGACCGGGGAGCTGTTTTTT
>few|TRBV19|TRBJ2-7|TRBD2
CASSFRGRPYEQYF
TGTGCCAGTAGTTTTCGCGGGAGACCCTACGAGCAGTACTTC
>few|TRBV10-3|TRBJ1-2|NA
CAISPPQGSYTF
TGTGCCATCAGCCCTCCCCAGGGCAGCTACACCTTC
>NA|TRBV5-1|TRBJ1-2|NA
CASSFFASQSGYTF
TGCGCCAGCAGCTTCTTCGCTTCCCAAAGTGGCTACACCTTC
>few|TRBV6-5|TRBJ2-2|NA
CASITGSTGELFF
TGTGCCAGCATCACGGGTTCGACCGGGGAGCTGTTTTTT
>NA|TRBV5-1|TRBJ2-5|NA
CASSSGTQETQYF
TGCGCCAGCAGCTCTGGAACACAAGAGACCCAGTACTTC
>few|TRBV30|TRBJ1-5|TRBD1
CAWRETGYRQPQHF
TGTGCCTGGAGGGAGACAGGGTATCGACAGCCCCAGCATTTT
>NA|TRBV6-5|TRBJ1-2|NA
CASSYVLWHGYTF
TGTGCCAGCAGTTACGTTTTGTGGCACGGCTACACCTTC